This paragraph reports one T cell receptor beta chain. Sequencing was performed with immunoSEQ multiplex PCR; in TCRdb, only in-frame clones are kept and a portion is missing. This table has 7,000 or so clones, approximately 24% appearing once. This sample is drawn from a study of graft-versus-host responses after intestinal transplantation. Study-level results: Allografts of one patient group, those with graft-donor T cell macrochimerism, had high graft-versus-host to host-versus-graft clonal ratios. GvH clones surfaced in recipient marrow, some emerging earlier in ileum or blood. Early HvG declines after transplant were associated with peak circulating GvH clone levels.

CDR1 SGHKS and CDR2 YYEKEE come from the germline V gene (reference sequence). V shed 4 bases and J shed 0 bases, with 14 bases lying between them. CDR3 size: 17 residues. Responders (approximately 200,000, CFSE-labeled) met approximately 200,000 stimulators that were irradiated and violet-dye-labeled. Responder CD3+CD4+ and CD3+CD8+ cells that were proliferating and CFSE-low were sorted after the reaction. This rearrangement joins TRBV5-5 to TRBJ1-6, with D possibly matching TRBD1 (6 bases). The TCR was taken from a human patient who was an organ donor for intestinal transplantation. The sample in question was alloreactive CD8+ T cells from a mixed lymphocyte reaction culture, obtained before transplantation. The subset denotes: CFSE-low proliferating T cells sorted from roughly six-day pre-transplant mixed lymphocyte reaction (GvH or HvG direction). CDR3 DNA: TGTGCCAGCAGCCGGAGGGGGTTGCACTCCTATAATTCACCCCTCCACTTT. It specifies CASSRRGLHSYNSPLHF.